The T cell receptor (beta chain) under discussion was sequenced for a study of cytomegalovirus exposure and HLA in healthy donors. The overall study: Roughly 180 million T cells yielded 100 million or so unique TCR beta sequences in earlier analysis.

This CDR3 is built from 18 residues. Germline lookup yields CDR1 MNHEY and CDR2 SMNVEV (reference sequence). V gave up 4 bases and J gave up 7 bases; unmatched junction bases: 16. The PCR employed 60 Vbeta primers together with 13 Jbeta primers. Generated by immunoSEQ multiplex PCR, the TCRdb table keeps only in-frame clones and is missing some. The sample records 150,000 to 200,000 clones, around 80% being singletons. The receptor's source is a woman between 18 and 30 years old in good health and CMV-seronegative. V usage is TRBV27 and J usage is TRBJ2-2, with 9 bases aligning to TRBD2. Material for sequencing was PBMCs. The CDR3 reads CASSYLSVAGGRIGELFF. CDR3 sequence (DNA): TGTGCCAGCAGTTATTTATCGGTGGCGGGAGGGCGAATCGGGGAGCTGTTTTTT.